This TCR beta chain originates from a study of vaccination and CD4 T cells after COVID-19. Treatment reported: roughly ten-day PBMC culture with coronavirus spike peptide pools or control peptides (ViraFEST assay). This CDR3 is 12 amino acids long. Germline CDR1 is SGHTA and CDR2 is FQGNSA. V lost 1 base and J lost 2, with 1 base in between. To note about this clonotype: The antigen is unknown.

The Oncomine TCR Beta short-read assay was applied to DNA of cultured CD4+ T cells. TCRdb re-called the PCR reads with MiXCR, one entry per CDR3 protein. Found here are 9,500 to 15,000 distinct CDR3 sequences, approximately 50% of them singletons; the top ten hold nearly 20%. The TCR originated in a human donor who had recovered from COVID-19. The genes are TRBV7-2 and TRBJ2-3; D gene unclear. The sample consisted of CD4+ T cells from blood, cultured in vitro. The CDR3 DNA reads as TGTGCCAGCAGCTTAGACACAGATACGCAGTATTTT. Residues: CASSLDTDTQYF.